These T cell receptor beta chains were read from a single sample in a study of T cell repertoires in cytomegalovirus infection. TCRdb reanalysed the reads using MiXCR and keeps one entry per CDR3 protein. The table has about 260,000 distinct CDR3 sequences, about an eighth seen once. Sequencing input: PBMCs. Every receptor here comes from a human donor in good health (CMV status not recorded). Some clones in this sample may be carry-over from other donors' samples. CDR3s include the opening cysteine and the closing phenylalanine or tryptophan. D genes are given only for firm matches. Size values are once, few and many counts, or a class for expanded clones, and some rows have none.

clone_size | j_call | v_call | d_call | cdr3_aa | cdr3_nt
many | TRBJ2-3 | TRBV28 | . | CASSWGGSQYF | TGTGCCAGCAGTTGGGGTGGGTCGCAGTATTTT
many | TRBJ2-7 | TRBV7-2 | . | CASSVIGQGVREQYF | TGTGCCAGCAGCGTAATTGGACAAGGAGTACGGGAGCAGTACTTC
many | TRBJ1-6 | TRBV7-8 | . | CASSAVRGRYNSPLHF | TGTGCCAGCAGCGCCGTACGGGGGAGGTATAATTCACCCCTCCACTTT
. | TRBJ1-1 | TRBV10-2 | . | CASSEQRQGSTEAFF | TGCGCCAGCAGTGAGCAAAGGCAGGGGAGCACTGAAGCTTTCTTT
many | TRBJ2-3 | TRBV20-1 | . | CSARTPAENTDTQYF | TGCAGTGCTAGAACCCCAGCGGAAAACACAGATACGCAGTATTTT
. | TRBJ2-2 | TRBV20-1 | TRBD2 | CSARLPSGGDTGELFF | TGCAGTGCTAGGCTGCCTAGCGGGGGGGACACCGGGGAGCTGTTTTTT
many | TRBJ1-5 | TRBV12-3/TRBV12-4 | TRBD1 | CASSSISSGTGNQPQHF | TGTGCCAGCAGTTCCATCTCCTCCGGGACAGGAAATCAGCCCCAGCATTTT
. | TRBJ2-4 | TRBV29-1 | . | CSVGQDKNIQYF | TGCAGCGTTGGGCAGGACAAAAACATTCAGTACTTC
many | TRBJ2-3 | TRBV7-2 | . | CASSTRRPGVTDTQYF | TGTGCCAGCAGCACCCGGCGTCCTGGGGTGACAGATACGCAGTATTTT
many | TRBJ2-5 | TRBV7-2 | . | CASGHREGETQYF | TGTGCCAGCGGGCACAGGGAAGGGGAGACCCAGTACTTC
few | TRBJ1-1 | TRBV2 | . | CASRGFANTEAFF | TGTGCCAGCAGGGGCTTCGCGAACACTGAAGCTTTCTTT
. | TRBJ1-1 | TRBV7-2 | . | CASSLHRANTEAFF | TGTGCCAGCAGCTTACATAGAGCGAACACTGAAGCTTTCTTT
many | TRBJ1-5 | TRBV7-2 | . | CASSPGRDQPQHF | TGTGCCAGCAGTCCGGGCCGCGATCAGCCCCAGCATTTT
. | TRBJ2-7 | TRBV9 | TRBD2 | CASSPRLAGLRGQYF | TGTGCCAGCAGCCCGAGACTAGCGGGACTTAGAGGGCAGTACTTC
. | TRBJ1-1 | TRBV12-5 | . | CASGLVQGETSF | TGTGCTAGTGGTTTGGTACAGGGAGAGACGTCCTTT
many | TRBJ2-1 | TRBV28 | . | CASTYPGHPYNEQFF | TGTGCCAGCACCTACCCGGGACACCCCTACAATGAGCAGTTCTTC
few | TRBJ2-7 | TRBV29-1 | . | CSVEDYEGGEQYF | TGCAGCGTTGAAGATTACGAGGGGGGCGAGCAGTACTTC
. | TRBJ1-4 | TRBV11-2 | TRBD1 | CASSLRTGLPYNEKLFF | TGTGCCAGCAGCCTACGGACAGGATTGCCCTATAATGAAAAACTGTTTTTT
. | TRBJ2-1 | TRBV6-5 | TRBD2 | CASRGLAGETYNEQFF | TGTGCCAGCAGGGGACTAGCGGGGGAGACCTACAATGAGCAGTTCTTC
many | TRBJ1-5 | TRBV6-5 | . | CASSYKAHQPQHF | TGTGCCAGCAGTTACAAGGCCCATCAGCCCCAGCATTTT
few | TRBJ1-1 | TRBV20-1 | . | CSARASVNTEAFF | TGCAGTGCTAGAGCTTCAGTAAACACTGAAGCTTTCTTT
many | TRBJ2-3 | TRBV7-8 | . | CASSQTETRLLAQYF | TGTGCCAGCAGCCAGACAGAGACTCGTCTCCTGGCGCAGTATTTT
many | TRBJ1-4 | TRBV27 | TRBD1 | CASSLRDRANEKLFF | TGTGCCAGCAGTCTCCGGGACAGAGCTAATGAAAAACTGTTTTTT